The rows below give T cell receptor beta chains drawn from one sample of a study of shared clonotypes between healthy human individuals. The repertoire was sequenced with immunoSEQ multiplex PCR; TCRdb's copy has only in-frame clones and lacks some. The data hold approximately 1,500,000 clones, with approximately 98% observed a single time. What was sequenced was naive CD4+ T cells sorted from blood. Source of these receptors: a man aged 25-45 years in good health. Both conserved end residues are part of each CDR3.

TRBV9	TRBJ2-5	CASSHSGRAETQYF
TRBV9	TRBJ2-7	CASSVIPSSYEQYF
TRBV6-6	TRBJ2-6	CASTTTGLGANVLTF
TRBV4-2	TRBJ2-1	CASSQDWLAGLDNEQFF
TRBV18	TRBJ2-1	CASSPLRLAGGNHNEQFF
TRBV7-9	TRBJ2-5	CASSPPGLGEGGTQYF
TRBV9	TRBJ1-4	CASSLSVGSRVSDEKLFF
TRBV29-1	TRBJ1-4	CSAAEGGWNEKLFF
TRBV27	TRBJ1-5	CASSSFDGTKPQHF
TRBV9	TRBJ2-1	CASSVVPSPNEQFF
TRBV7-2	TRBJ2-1	CASSLAGGSEQFF
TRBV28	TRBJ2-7	CASSLFPGRYPDLSYEQYF
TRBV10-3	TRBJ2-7	CAISEDRASYEQYF
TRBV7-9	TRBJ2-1	CASSLAPTPGGYNEQFF
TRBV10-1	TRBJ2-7	CAGQQGFSSPNDYEQYF
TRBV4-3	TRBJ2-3	CASSHTPGLAQDTQYF
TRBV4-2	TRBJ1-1	CASSQELGGGTEAFF
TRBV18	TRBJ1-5	CASSSMGGRDQPQHF
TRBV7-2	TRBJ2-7	CASSSDRSYEQYF
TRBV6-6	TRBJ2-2	CASRAGGGSTGELFF
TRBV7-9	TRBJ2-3	CASSLGDRAADTQYF
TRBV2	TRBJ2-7	CASDPRLAGNYEQYF
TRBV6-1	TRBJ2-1	CASSSQGAPGEQFF
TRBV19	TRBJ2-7	CASSPRSGTGSNYEQYF
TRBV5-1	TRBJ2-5	CASSLTGQAETQYF
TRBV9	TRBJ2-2	CASSVASFGSGELFF
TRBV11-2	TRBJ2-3	CASSPVGLFTSTDTQYF
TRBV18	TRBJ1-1	CASSPIGGTEAFF
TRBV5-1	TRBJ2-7	CASSLPPLAGAGEQYF